A selection of T cell receptor beta chains follows, all from one sample in a study of human T cells and chemical hapten exposure. TCRdb reprocessed the RACE reads via MiXCR and lists one record per CDR3 protein. The sample has 95,000 to 150,000 distinct CDR3 sequences, 10% to 12% seen once. This material consisted of whole blood, taken in connection with sensitization to the hapten diphenylcyclopropenone (DPC). The receptors shown here come from a woman aged 45-59 years with alopecia areata. Some clones in this sample may be carry-over from other donors' samples. CDR3s include the opening cysteine and the closing phenylalanine or tryptophan. D genes are given only for firm matches. Only part of the rows carry a size: once, few, many, or a class if the clone is expanded.

clone_size j_call d_call v_call cdr3_aa cdr3_nt
- TRBJ1-4 - TRBV24-1 CATSDSRDCREKLFF TGTGCCACCAGTGACAGCCGGGATTGTCGCGAAAAACTGTTTTTT
many TRBJ1-5 - TRBV7-6 CASSLARPPSQPQHF TGTGCCAGCAGCTTAGCGCGGCCTCCGTCCCAGCCCCAGCATTTT
- TRBJ2-7 TRBD2 TRBV13 CASSSVTSDSYEQYF TGTGCCAGCAGTTCCGTCACTAGCGACTCCTACGAGCAGTACTTC
- TRBJ1-2 - TRBV2 CASNDGSGYGYTF TGTGCCAGCAACGACGGATCTGGCTATGGCTACACCTTC
many TRBJ2-1 - TRBV20-1 CSASSYEQFF TGCAGTGCTTCAAGTTATGAGCAGTTCTTC
- TRBJ2-1 - TRBV5-6 CASSWAWGGNEQFF TGTGCCAGCAGCTGGGCTTGGGGAGGCAATGAGCAGTTCTTC
many TRBJ2-3 TRBD2 TRBV10-3 CAIRAGVGDTQYF TGTGCCATCAGAGCGGGGGTCGGAGATACGCAGTATTTT
- TRBJ1-1 - TRBV21-1 CASSKVGSQAYTEAFF TGTGCCAGCAGCAAAGTAGGTAGTCAGGCTTACACTGAAGCTTTCTTT
few TRBJ1-5 - TRBV15 CATSRDKKGDSNQPQHF TGTGCCACCAGCAGAGATAAGAAAGGGGATAGCAATCAGCCCCAGCATTTT
- TRBJ2-3 - TRBV13 CASSLGFTDTQYF TGTGCCAGCAGCTTAGGGTTCACAGATACGCAGTATTTT
few TRBJ2-3 - TRBV5-5 CASSSSPQIVDTQYF TGTGCCAGCAGCTCCAGCCCACAGATCGTCGATACGCAGTATTTT
few TRBJ2-3 TRBD2 TRBV9 CASSVEAGGPSDTQYF TGTGCCAGCAGCGTAGAAGCGGGAGGGCCGTCAGATACGCAGTATTTT
- TRBJ1-3 - TRBV7-2 CASRRPGSGNTIYF TGTGCCAGCAGGAGGCCGGGGAGTGGAAACACCATATATTTT
- TRBJ1-5 TRBD1 TRBV20-1 CSAQMGAGTGGDQPQHF TGCAGTGCTCAGATGGGGGCCGGGACAGGGGGGGACCAGCCCCAGCATTTT
many TRBJ2-7 - TRBV27 CASSLRWGAATPSYEQYF TGTGCCAGCAGTTTAAGGTGGGGGGCAGCAACGCCCAGCTACGAGCAGTACTTC
- TRBJ2-3 - TRBV12-5 CASGATSTDTQYF TGTGCTAGTGGTGCTACAAGCACAGATACGCAGTATTTT
few TRBJ2-2 TRBD1 TRBV29-1 CSVVAQGANTGELFF TGCAGCGTTGTTGCCCAGGGGGCGAACACCGGGGAGCTGTTTTTT
many TRBJ2-1 - TRBV27 CASSWARLNNEQFF TGTGCCAGCAGTTGGGCCAGGCTTAACAATGAGCAGTTCTTC
- TRBJ2-3 TRBD2 TRBV14 CASSQGTSVLDTQYF TGTGCCAGCAGCCAAGGGACTAGCGTGCTAGATACGCAGTATTTT
few TRBJ2-7 - TRBV2 CASSRDTFYEQYF TGTGCCAGCAGCCGGGACACCTTCTACGAGCAGTACTTC
- TRBJ1-3 - TRBV12-3/TRBV12-4 CASNRNVRGNTIYF TGTGCCAGCAACCGAAATGTGAGAGGAAACACCATATATTTT
- TRBJ2-6 - TRBV11-2 CASSWAGATSGANVLTF TGTGCCAGCAGCTGGGCAGGGGCGACGTCTGGGGCCAACGTCCTGACTTTC
- TRBJ1-5 - TRBV6-1 CASSGGTNRYSNQPQHF TGTGCCAGCAGTGGCGGGACAAACCGATATAGCAATCAGCCCCAGCATTTT
many TRBJ2-3 - TRBV27 CASLLRSRPGPGVDTQYF TGTGCCAGCCTTTTACGGAGCAGGCCGGGTCCCGGGGTAGATACGCAGTATTTT
- TRBJ2-3 - TRBV20-1 CSARDESSGSTDTQYF TGCAGTGCTAGAGATGAGAGTAGCGGCAGCACAGATACGCAGTATTTT
- TRBJ1-5 - TRBV2 CASSPRASPYSNQPQHF TGTGCCAGCAGTCCCCGGGCCTCCCCATATAGCAATCAGCCCCAGCATTTT
- TRBJ1-1 - TRBV12-3/TRBV12-4 CASSFSAGGAYSTEAFF TGTGCCAGCAGTTTTTCGGCGGGGGGGGCGTATAGCACTGAAGCTTTCTTT
few TRBJ2-1 TRBD2 TRBV5-1 CASSLSGGEGWNEQFF TGCGCCAGCAGCCTGTCCGGGGGGGAAGGATGGAATGAGCAGTTCTTC
- TRBJ1-1 - TRBV27 CASSPRTARGKNTEAFF TGTGCCAGCAGTCCCCGGACAGCCCGCGGGAAGAACACTGAAGCTTTCTTT
- TRBJ1-2 - TRBV18 CASSPAGITNYGYTF TGTGCCAGCTCACCGGCAGGGATAACGAACTATGGCTACACCTTC
- TRBJ2-2 - TRBV5-5 CASSPVGGVNTGELFF TGTGCCAGCAGCCCGGTTGGTGGAGTGAACACCGGGGAGCTGTTTTTT
few TRBJ1-2 - TRBV12-3/TRBV12-4 CASSFPAFYGYTF TGTGCCAGCAGTTTCCCGGCCTTCTATGGCTACACCTTC
many TRBJ1-5 - TRBV6-2/TRBV6-3 CASSYSRNQPQHF TGTGCCAGCAGTTACTCCCGCAATCAGCCCCAGCATTTT
many TRBJ2-5 - TRBV5-6 CASSFVGRIQETQYF TGTGCCAGCAGCTTCGTCGGACGGATACAAGAGACCCAGTACTTC
many TRBJ2-7 - TRBV20-1 CSANLRDRSSYEQYF TGCAGTGCAAACCTGCGGGACAGAAGCTCCTACGAGCAGTACTTC
few TRBJ2-3 TRBD2 TRBV7-2 CASSLEPSGRTLDTQYF TGTGCCAGCAGCTTAGAGCCTAGCGGGAGGACACTGGATACGCAGTATTTT
many TRBJ2-4 TRBD1 TRBV6-2/TRBV6-3 CASSQRTGPKNIQYF TGTGCCAGCAGTCAGCGGACAGGACCCAAAAACATTCAGTACTTC
few TRBJ1-2 - TRBV29-1 CSGGGADYGYTF TGCAGCGGGGGGGGGGCTGACTATGGCTACACCTTC
many TRBJ2-5 - TRBV29-1 CSVRKFQETQYF TGCAGCGTCAGGAAGTTCCAAGAGACCCAGTACTTC
- TRBJ2-5 TRBD1 TRBV5-1 CASSPGTGGWETQYF TGCGCCAGCAGCCCCGGGACAGGGGGCTGGGAGACCCAGTACTTC
- TRBJ2-1 TRBD2 TRBV6-5 CASSYPGTSGSPYNEQFF TGTGCCAGCAGTTACCCCGGGACTAGCGGGTCCCCCTACAATGAGCAGTTCTTC
- TRBJ2-1 TRBD2 TRBV6-6 CASSLGLAGGGLYNEQFF TGTGCCAGCAGTTTGGGACTAGCGGGAGGGGGCCTCTACAATGAGCAGTTCTTC
many TRBJ1-4 - TRBV9 CASSRGGLTTNEKLFF TGTGCCAGCTCACGGGGAGGGCTAACAACTAATGAAAAACTGTTTTTT
- TRBJ2-4 TRBD2 TRBV3-1 CASSPGTSGGNIQYF TGTGCCAGCAGCCCAGGGACTAGCGGGGGGAACATTCAGTACTTC
few TRBJ1-1 - TRBV20-1 CSAARTNTEAFF TGCAGTGCAGCCCGCACCAACACTGAAGCTTTCTTT